Listed below are T cell receptor beta chains from one sample, sequenced in a study of CD8 T cells in ankylosing spondylitis. Each CDR3 protein is one row after TCRdb ran MiXCR on the 5' RACE reads. The top ten hold over 10% of the sample, which has 350,000 to 400,000 distinct CDR3 sequences, 20% to 25% seen once. What was sequenced was blood, either unsorted or a sorted T cell fraction (not recorded which). The source is a male donor with ankylosing spondylitis or in good health (not recorded which). The CDR3 runs from the conserved cysteine through the conserved F or W. The order of the fields is J gene, clone size, V gene, D gene, CDR3 DNA, CDR3 protein. D genes are given only for firm matches. Rows may omit the clone size; those that give it use once, few, many or a size class.

TRBJ2-7,NA,TRBV5-5,TRBD1,TGTGCCAGCAGCTTGGATGGGACAGTCTCCTACGAGCAGTACTTC,CASSLDGTVSYEQYF
TRBJ2-5,NA,TRBV15,NA,TGTGCCACCAGCAGAGCCGACAGTCTAGACGAAGAGACCCAGTACTTC,CATSRADSLDEETQYF
TRBJ2-3,NA,TRBV12-3/TRBV12-4,TRBD1,TGTGCCAGCAGTCCCTCTTGGACAGGTAGCACAGATACGCAGTATTTT,CASSPSWTGSTDTQYF
TRBJ2-7,few,TRBV20-1,NA,TGCAGTGCTCCGCTGTTGGACAGCTCCTACGAGCAGTACTTC,CSAPLLDSSYEQYF
TRBJ2-7,NA,TRBV18,TRBD1,TGTGCCAGCTCACCATCGGAAGGGGGCTTCTACGAGCAGTACTTC,CASSPSEGGFYEQYF
TRBJ2-7,few,TRBV12-3/TRBV12-4,NA,TGTGCCAGCAGTTTAAGGCTAGCCATCTACGAGCAGTACTTC,CASSLRLAIYEQYF
TRBJ2-2,NA,TRBV9,NA,TGTGCCAGCAGAGCTTTAACCGGGGAGCTGTTTTTT,CASRALTGELFF
TRBJ2-1,few,TRBV9,NA,TGTGCCAGCAGCGCCCTGCGAACCTCGATAGGGGTCGATGAGCAGTTCTTC,CASSALRTSIGVDEQFF
TRBJ2-7,many,TRBV10-2,TRBD2,TGCGCCAGCGGAGGGACTAGCGGGGGCTACGAGCAGTACTTC,CASGGTSGGYEQYF
TRBJ2-5,few,TRBV12-3/TRBV12-4,TRBD2,TGTGCCAGCAGCAGTAGCGGGGGTTTGGAGACCCAGTACTTC,CASSSSGGLETQYF
TRBJ2-3,few,TRBV12-3/TRBV12-4,TRBD1,TGTGCCAGCAGTTTCCCACAGACAGGGCATTGGACAGATACGCAGTATTTT,CASSFPQTGHWTDTQYF
TRBJ2-7,NA,TRBV15,TRBD2,TGTGCCACCAGCAGAGCCTTGTGGGAGGGGACGAATACACCCTACGAGCAGTACTTC,CATSRALWEGTNTPYEQYF
TRBJ1-1,few,TRBV12-3/TRBV12-4,NA,TGTGCCAGCAGTTTGAACGTCGACCGGGAAGCTTTCTTT,CASSLNVDREAFF
TRBJ2-3,NA,TRBV27,NA,TGTGCCAGCAGTCCCTACGACAGGTCGAGCACAGATACGCAGTATTTT,CASSPYDRSSTDTQYF
TRBJ2-5,once,TRBV3-1,TRBD1,TGTGCCAGCAGCCAATGGCCCCCGACAGGGAACCAAGAGACCCAGTACTTC,CASSQWPPTGNQETQYF
TRBJ2-3,few,TRBV29-1,NA,TGCAGCGTTGTCTGGGCTCGCACGAGCACAGATACGCAGTATTTT,CSVVWARTSTDTQYF
TRBJ2-3,NA,TRBV11-1,TRBD2,TGTGCCAGCAGCAAGACTAGCGGGGGGGCGACTCATTCCACAGATACGCAGTATTTT,CASSKTSGGATHSTDTQYF
TRBJ2-7,few,TRBV3-1,NA,TGTGCCAGCAGACGCAAGCAGGATTTCTCCTACGAGCAGTACTTC,CASRRKQDFSYEQYF
TRBJ2-7,NA,TRBV27,NA,TGTGCCAGCACCCCTCGTCCGGGTCTCTACGAGCAGTACTTC,CASTPRPGLYEQYF
TRBJ2-7,NA,TRBV4-1,NA,TGCGCCAGCAGCCAAGAGGCCAGAACCTACGAGCAGTACTTC,CASSQEARTYEQYF
TRBJ1-1,NA,TRBV29-1,NA,TGCAGCGTTGAGAGGGGCCGGGGCGCTGAAGCTTTCTTT,CSVERGRGAEAFF
TRBJ2-7,few,TRBV29-1,NA,TGCAGCACCCGGGACACAGACTACGAGCAGTACTTC,CSTRDTDYEQYF
TRBJ2-7,few,TRBV12-3/TRBV12-4,TRBD1,TGTGCCTCAGGGGGTCTGGGTGAGCAGTACTTC,CASGGLGEQYF
TRBJ2-5,many,TRBV5-5,TRBD2,TGTGCCAGCAGCTTGGAAATGGCGGGGGGGAGAGAGACCCAGTACTTC,CASSLEMAGGRETQYF
TRBJ2-7,few,TRBV28,NA,TGTGCCAGCAGTTTCAACCCTGCCTACGAGCAGTACTTC,CASSFNPAYEQYF
TRBJ2-7,many,TRBV25-1,TRBD1,TGTGCCAGCAGTCGGACAGGGGGAATCTACGAGCAGTACTTC,CASSRTGGIYEQYF
TRBJ2-1,few,TRBV18,NA,TGTGCCAGCTCCCCCGACAGGGGACTAAACAATGAGCAGTTCTTC,CASSPDRGLNNEQFF
TRBJ2-5,NA,TRBV12-3/TRBV12-4,NA,TGTGCCAGCAGTCCTGCGGTGGGTGGCGAAGAGACCCAGTACTTC,CASSPAVGGEETQYF
TRBJ2-2,many,TRBV7-9,NA,TGTGCCAGCGGGGGACTTACCGGGGAGCTGTTTTTT,CASGGLTGELFF
TRBJ2-7,NA,TRBV15,NA,TGTGCCACCAGACCCGACAAGGGTGCCTACGAGCAGTACTTC,CATRPDKGAYEQYF
TRBJ2-3,few,TRBV12-3/TRBV12-4,TRBD1,TGTGCCAGCAGGGGACAGGGCCAAGATACGCAGTATTTT,CASRGQGQDTQYF
TRBJ2-3,NA,TRBV7-2,NA,TGTGCCAGCAGCCCAGTAGGGCTCACAGATACGCAGTATTTT,CASSPVGLTDTQYF
TRBJ2-3,NA,TRBV12-3/TRBV12-4,NA,TGTGCCAGCAGCCCCTTGGGTAGGGCAGATACGCAGTATTTT,CASSPLGRADTQYF
TRBJ2-3,many,TRBV11-1,TRBD1,TGTGCCAGCAGCTTTCCCCTGAGGACAGGGGTGACGTCGGATACGCAGTATTTT,CASSFPLRTGVTSDTQYF
TRBJ2-1,few,TRBV12-3/TRBV12-4,NA,TGTGCCAGCAGTAGGGCACTCTACAATGAGCAGTTCTTC,CASSRALYNEQFF
TRBJ2-7,few,TRBV27,NA,TGTGCCACCTTGACCCCTTCATACGAGCAGTACTTC,CATLTPSYEQYF
TRBJ2-5,NA,TRBV7-9,NA,TGTGCCAGCAGCACCGACGGACCTTCCGGGGAGACCCAGTACTTC,CASSTDGPSGETQYF
TRBJ2-1,NA,TRBV7-2,TRBD2,TGTGCCAGCAGTCCACTAGCGGGGGGCGATGAGCAGTTCTTC,CASSPLAGGDEQFF
TRBJ2-1,NA,TRBV7-9,TRBD1,TGTGCCAGCACCCCCCGGGACAGGAGGCAAGTTGAGCAGTTCTTC,CASTPRDRRQVEQFF
TRBJ2-5,NA,TRBV10-3,NA,TGTGCCATCAGTGAGGAGAATGCTGAAGAGACCCAGTACTTC,CAISEENAEETQYF
TRBJ2-5,NA,TRBV9,TRBD2,TGTGCCAGCAGCGTTACGGGACTAAACCAAGAGACCCAGTACTTC,CASSVTGLNQETQYF
TRBJ2-3,NA,TRBV11-2,TRBD2,TGTGCCAGCAGCTTAGGCATTCAGCGGGGGGGCCCAGATACGCAGTATTTT,CASSLGIQRGGPDTQYF
TRBJ2-5,few,TRBV7-8,NA,TGTGCCAGCAGCTCATCGGGGGGCTGGGAGACCCAGTACTTC,CASSSSGGWETQYF
TRBJ2-3,few,TRBV7-9,NA,TGTGCCAGCAGCAATGTGAGCTATACGCAGTATTTT,CASSNVSYTQYF
TRBJ2-7,NA,TRBV4-1,NA,TGCGCCAGCAGCCAAGATAGGACCGGCATCTCCTACGAGCAGTACTTC,CASSQDRTGISYEQYF
TRBJ2-1,few,TRBV7-9,TRBD1,TGTGCCAGCAGCCAACGACAGGGGCTCAGGGATGAGCAGTTCTTC,CASSQRQGLRDEQFF
TRBJ2-7,few,TRBV7-9,NA,TGTGCCAGCAGCTTAGTATCTTCGGGGGCCGAGCAGTACTTC,CASSLVSSGAEQYF